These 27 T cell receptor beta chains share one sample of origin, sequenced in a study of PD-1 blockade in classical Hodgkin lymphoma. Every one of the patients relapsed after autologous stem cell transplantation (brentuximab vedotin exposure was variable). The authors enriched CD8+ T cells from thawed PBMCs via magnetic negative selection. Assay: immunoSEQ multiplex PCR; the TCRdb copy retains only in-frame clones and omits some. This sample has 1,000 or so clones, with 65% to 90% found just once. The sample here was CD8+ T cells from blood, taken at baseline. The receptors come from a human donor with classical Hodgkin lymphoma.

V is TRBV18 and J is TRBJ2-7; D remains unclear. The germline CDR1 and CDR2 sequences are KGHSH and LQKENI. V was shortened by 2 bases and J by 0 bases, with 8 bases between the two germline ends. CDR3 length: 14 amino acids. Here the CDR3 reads CASSPKQNSYEQYF. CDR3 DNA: TGTGCCAGCTCACCAAAACAGAACTCCTACGAGCAGTACTTC. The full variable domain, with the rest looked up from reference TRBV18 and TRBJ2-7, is NAGVMQNPRHLVRRRGQEARLRCSPMKGHSHVYWYRQLPEEGLKFMVYLQKENIIDESGMPKERFSAEFPKEGPSILRIQQVVRGDSAAYFCASSPKQNSYEQYFGPGTRLTVT.

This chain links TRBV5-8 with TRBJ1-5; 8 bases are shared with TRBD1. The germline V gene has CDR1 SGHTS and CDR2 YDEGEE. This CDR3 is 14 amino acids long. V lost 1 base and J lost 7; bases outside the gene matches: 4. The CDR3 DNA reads TGTGCCAGCAGCTTGTTCAGGGGGCGACAGCCCCAGCATTTT. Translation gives CASSLFRGRQPQHF.

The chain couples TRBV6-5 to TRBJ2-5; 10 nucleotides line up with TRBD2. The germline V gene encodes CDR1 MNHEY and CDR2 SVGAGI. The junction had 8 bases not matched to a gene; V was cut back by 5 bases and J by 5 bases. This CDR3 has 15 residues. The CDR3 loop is CASSSQAGGLETQYF. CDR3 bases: TGTGCCAGCAGTAGCCAAGCGGGGGGGCTGGAGACCCAGTACTTC.

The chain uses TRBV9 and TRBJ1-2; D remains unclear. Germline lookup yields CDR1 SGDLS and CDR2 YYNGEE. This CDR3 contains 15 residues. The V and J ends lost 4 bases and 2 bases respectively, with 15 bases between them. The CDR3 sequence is CASSLGPNPNYGYTF. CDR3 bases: TGTGCCAGCAGCCTGGGTCCGAACCCGAACTATGGCTACACCTTC. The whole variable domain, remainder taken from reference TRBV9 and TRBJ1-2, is DSGVTQTPKHLITATGQRVTLRCSPRSGDLSVYWYQQSLDQGLQFLIQYYNGEERAKGNILERFSAQQFPDLHSELNLSSLELGDSALYFCASSLGPNPNYGYTFGSGTRLTVV.

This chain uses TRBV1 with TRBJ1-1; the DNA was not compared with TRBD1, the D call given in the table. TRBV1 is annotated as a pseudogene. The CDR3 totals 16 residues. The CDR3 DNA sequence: TGCACCAGCGGCCGGGACAGGGGGCCAGTGAACACTGAAGCTTTCTTT. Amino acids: CTSGRDRGPVNTEAFF.

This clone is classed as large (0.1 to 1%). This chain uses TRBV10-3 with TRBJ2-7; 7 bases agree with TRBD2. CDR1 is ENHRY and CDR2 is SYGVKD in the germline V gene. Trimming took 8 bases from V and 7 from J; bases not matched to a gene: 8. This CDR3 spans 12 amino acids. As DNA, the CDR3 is TGTGCCATCGGGACTACCCTAGATGAGCAGTACTTC. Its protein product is CAIGTTLDEQYF.

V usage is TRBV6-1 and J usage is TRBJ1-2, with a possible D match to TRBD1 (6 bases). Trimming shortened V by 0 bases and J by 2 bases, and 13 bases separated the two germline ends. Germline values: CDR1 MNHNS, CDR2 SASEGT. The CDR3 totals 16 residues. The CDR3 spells CASSEALGTGNYGYTF. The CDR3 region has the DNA TGTGCCAGCAGTGAAGCTCTGGGTACAGGGAACTATGGCTACACCTTC.

CDR3 protein: CASSGPGWGNEKLFF. The CDR3 DNA sequence: TGTGCCAGCAGTGGACCAGGGTGGGGGAATGAAAAACTGTTTTTT. The V and J genes are TRBV6-5 and TRBJ1-4; maybe TRBD1 (5 bases). V shed 5 bases and J shed 5 bases, with 15 bases lying between them. Germline loops: CDR1 MNHEY, CDR2 SVGAGI. CDR3 size: 15 residues.

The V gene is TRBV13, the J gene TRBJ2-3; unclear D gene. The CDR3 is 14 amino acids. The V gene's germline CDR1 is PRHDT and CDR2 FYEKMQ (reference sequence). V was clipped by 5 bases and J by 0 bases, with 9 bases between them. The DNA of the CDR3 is TGTGCCAGCAGCCGGCCGACTAGCACAGATACGCAGTATTTT. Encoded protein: CASSRPTSTDTQYF.

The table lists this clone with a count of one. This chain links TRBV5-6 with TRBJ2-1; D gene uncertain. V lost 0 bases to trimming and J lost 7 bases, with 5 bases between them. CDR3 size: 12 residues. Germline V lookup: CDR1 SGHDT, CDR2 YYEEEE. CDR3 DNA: TGTGCCAGCAGCTTGGCGCTGAATGAGCAGTTCTTC. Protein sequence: CASSLALNEQFF.

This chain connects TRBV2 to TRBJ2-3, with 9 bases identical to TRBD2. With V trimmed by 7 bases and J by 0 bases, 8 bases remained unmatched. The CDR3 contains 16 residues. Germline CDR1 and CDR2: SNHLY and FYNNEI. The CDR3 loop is CASNSERGASTDTQYF. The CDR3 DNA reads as TGTGCCAGCAATTCTGAGCGGGGGGCTAGCACAGATACGCAGTATTTT.

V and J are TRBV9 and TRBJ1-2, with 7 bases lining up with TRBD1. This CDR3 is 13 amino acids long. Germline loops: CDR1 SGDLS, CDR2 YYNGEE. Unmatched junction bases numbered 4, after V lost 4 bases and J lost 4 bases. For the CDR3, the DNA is TGTGCCAGCAGCCCCGGGACAGTCTATGGCTACACCTTC. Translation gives CASSPGTVYGYTF.

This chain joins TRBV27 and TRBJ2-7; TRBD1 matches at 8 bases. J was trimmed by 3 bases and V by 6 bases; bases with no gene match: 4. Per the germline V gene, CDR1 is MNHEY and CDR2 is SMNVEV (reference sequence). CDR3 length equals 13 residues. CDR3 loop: CASSQGQVYEQYF. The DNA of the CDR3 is TGTGCCAGCAGCCAGGGACAGGTCTACGAGCAGTACTTC.

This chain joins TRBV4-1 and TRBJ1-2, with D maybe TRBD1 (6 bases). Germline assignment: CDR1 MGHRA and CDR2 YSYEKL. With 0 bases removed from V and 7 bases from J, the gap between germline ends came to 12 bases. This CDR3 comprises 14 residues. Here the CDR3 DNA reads TGCGCCAGCAGCCAAGAAGGAACAGGGAGTGGCTACACCTTC. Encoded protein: CASSQEGTGSGYTF.

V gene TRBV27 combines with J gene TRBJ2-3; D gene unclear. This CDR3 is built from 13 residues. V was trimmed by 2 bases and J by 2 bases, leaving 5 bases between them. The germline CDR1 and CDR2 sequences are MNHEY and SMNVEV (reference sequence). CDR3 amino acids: CASSLVYTDTQYF. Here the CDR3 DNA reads TGTGCCAGCAGTTTAGTCTACACAGATACGCAGTATTTT.

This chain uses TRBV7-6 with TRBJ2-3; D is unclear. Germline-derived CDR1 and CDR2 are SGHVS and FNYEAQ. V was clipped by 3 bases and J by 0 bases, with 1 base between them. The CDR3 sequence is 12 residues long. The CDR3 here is CASSLSTDTQYF. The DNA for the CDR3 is TGTGCCAGCAGCTTGAGCACAGATACGCAGTATTTT. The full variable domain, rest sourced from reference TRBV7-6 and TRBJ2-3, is GAGVSQSPRYKVTKRGQDVALRCDPISGHVSLYWYRQALGQGPEFLTYFNYEAQQDKSGLPNDRFSAERPEGSISTLTIQRTEQRDSAMYRCASSLSTDTQYFGPGTRLTVL.

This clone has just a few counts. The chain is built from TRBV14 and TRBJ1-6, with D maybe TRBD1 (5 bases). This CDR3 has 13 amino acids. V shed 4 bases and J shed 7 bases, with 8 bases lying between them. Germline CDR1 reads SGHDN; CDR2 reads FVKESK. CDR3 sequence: CASSPRGNSPLHF. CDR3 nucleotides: TGTGCCAGCAGCCCGCGGGGGAATTCACCCCTCCACTTT.

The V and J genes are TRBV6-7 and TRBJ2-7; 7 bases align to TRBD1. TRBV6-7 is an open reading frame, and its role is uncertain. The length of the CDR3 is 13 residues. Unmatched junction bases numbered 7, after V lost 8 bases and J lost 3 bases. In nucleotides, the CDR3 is TGTGCCAGCTTGGGACAGATAGACTACGAGCAGTACTTC. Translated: CASLGQIDYEQYF.

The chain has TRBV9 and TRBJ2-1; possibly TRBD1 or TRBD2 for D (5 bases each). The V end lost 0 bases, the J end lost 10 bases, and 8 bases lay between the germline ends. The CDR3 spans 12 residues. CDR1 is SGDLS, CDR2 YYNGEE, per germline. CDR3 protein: CASSVGGGEQFF. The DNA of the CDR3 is TGTGCCAGCAGCGTAGGGGGCGGGGAGCAGTTCTTC.

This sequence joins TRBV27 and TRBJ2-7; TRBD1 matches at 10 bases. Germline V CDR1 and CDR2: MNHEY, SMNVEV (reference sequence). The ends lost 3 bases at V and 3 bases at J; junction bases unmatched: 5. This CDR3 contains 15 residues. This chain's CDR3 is CASSFTGTGVYEQYF. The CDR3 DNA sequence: TGTGCCAGCAGTTTCACCGGGACAGGGGTCTACGAGCAGTACTTC.

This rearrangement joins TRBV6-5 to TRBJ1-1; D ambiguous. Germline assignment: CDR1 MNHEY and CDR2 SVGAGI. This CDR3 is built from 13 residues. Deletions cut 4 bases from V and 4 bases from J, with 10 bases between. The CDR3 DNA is TGTGCCAGCAGTTTTCTGGACGGCACTGAAGCTTTCTTT. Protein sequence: CASSFLDGTEAFF.

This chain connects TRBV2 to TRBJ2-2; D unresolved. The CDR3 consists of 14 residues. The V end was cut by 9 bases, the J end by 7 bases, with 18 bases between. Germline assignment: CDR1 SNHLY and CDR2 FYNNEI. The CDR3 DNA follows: TGTGCCAGATTACGCGGCGAGTTAGGCGGGGAGCTGTTTTTT. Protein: CARLRGELGGELFF.

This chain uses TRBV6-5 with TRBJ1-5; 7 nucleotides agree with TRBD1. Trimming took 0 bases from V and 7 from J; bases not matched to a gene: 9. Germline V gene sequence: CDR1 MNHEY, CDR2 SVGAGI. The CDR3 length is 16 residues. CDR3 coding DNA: TGTGCCAGCAGTTACTCCACAGGGGCCAACCGGCAGCCCCAGCATTTT. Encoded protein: CASSYSTGANRQPQHF.

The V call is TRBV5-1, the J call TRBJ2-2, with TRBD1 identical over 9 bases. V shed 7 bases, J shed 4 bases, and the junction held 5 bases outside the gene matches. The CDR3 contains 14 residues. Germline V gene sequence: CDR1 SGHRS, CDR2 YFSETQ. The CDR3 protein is CASGDRAPTGELFF. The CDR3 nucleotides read TGCGCCAGCGGGGACAGGGCACCCACCGGGGAGCTGTTTTTT.

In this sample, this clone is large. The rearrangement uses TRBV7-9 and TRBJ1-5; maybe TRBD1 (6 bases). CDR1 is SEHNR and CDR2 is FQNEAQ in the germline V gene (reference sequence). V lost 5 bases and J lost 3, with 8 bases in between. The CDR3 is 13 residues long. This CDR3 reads CASSRQDNQPQHF. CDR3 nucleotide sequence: TGTGCCAGCAGCCGACAGGACAATCAGCCCCAGCATTTT. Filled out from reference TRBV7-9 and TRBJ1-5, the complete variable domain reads DTGVSQNPRHKITKRGQNVTFRCDPISEHNRLYWYRQTLGQGPEFLTYFQNEAQLEKSRLLSDRFSAERPKGSFSTLEIQRTEQGDSAMYLCASSRQDNQPQHFGDGTRLSIL.

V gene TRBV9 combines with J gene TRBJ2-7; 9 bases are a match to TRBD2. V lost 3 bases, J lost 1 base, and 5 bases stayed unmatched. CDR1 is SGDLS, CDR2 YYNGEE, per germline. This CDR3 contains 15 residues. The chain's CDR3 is CASSAKRGDSYEQYF. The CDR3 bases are TGTGCCAGCAGCGCTAAGCGGGGGGATTCCTACGAGCAGTACTTC.

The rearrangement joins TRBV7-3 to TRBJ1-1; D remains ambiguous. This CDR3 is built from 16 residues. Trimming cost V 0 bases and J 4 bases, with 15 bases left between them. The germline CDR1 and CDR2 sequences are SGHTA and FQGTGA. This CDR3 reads CASSLTAYGVGTEAFF. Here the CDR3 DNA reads TGTGCCAGCAGCTTAACGGCTTATGGGGTAGGCACTGAAGCTTTCTTT.